This is a list of T cell receptor beta chains from one sample in a study of metastatic and nonmetastatic thyroid tumors. Using MiXCR, TCRdb reanalyzed the PCR reads. The sample consists of 25,000 or so clones, roughly 15% of them appearing once. Material: blood. Receptor source: a female donor with papillary thyroid cancer or a benign thyroid nodule (not recorded which). Some clones in this sample may be carry-over from other donors' samples. Each CDR3 is given with its conserved first and last residue. Fields, in order: D gene, V gene, J gene, clone size, CDR3 protein, CDR3 DNA. The D gene is left open where the match is weak. Clone sizes are given selectively: once, few, many, or a class where the clone is expanded.

d_gene: -
v_gene: TRBV12-3/TRBV12-4
j_gene: TRBJ1-6
abundance: -
CDR3aa: CASRQRQVSYNSPLHF
CDR3nt: TGTGCCAGCAGGCAACGGCAGGTTTCCTATAATTCACCCCTCCACTTT

d_gene: -
v_gene: TRBV15
j_gene: TRBJ2-3
abundance: many
CDR3aa: CATSRSPADTQYF
CDR3nt: TGTGCCACCAGCAGATCCCCGGCAGATACGCAGTATTTT

d_gene: -
v_gene: TRBV4-1
j_gene: TRBJ2-7
abundance: medium-sized
CDR3aa: CASSRKGQNEQYF
CDR3nt: TGCGCCAGCAGCCGGAAAGGACAGAACGAGCAGTACTTC

d_gene: -
v_gene: TRBV5-6
j_gene: TRBJ1-5
abundance: many
CDR3aa: CASTLSPHGDQPQHF
CDR3nt: TGTGCCAGCACCCTGTCCCCCCATGGAGATCAGCCCCAGCATTTT

d_gene: -
v_gene: TRBV28
j_gene: TRBJ1-4
abundance: many
CDR3aa: CASGYRELLFF
CDR3nt: TGTGCCAGCGGATACAGGGAACTACTGTTTTTT

d_gene: TRBD1
v_gene: TRBV4-2
j_gene: TRBJ1-5
abundance: many
CDR3aa: CASSQDGGQGGQPQHF
CDR3nt: TGTGCCAGCAGCCAAGATGGAGGACAGGGGGGACAGCCCCAGCATTTT

d_gene: -
v_gene: TRBV28
j_gene: TRBJ1-1
abundance: -
CDR3aa: CASILSGWGTEAFF
CDR3nt: TGTGCCAGCATTTTATCAGGGTGGGGCACTGAAGCTTTCTTT

d_gene: -
v_gene: TRBV30
j_gene: TRBJ2-1
abundance: many
CDR3aa: CAWSVDGSSYNEQFF
CDR3nt: TGTGCCTGGAGTGTCGACGGAAGCTCCTACAATGAGCAGTTCTTC

d_gene: TRBD1
v_gene: TRBV24-1
j_gene: TRBJ2-6
abundance: many
CDR3aa: CATSDLGTGAPSGANVLTF
CDR3nt: TGTGCCACCAGTGATTTGGGGACAGGGGCACCCTCTGGGGCCAACGTCCTGACTTTC

d_gene: -
v_gene: TRBV9
j_gene: TRBJ2-3
abundance: many
CDR3aa: CASSVGPWGDTQYF
CDR3nt: TGTGCCAGCAGCGTAGGACCGTGGGGAGATACGCAGTATTTT

d_gene: -
v_gene: TRBV20-1
j_gene: TRBJ2-7
abundance: -
CDR3aa: CSSLKGRLAGSDEQYF
CDR3nt: TGCAGTTCCCTCAAAGGTCGTCTAGCAGGTTCAGACGAGCAGTACTTC

d_gene: TRBD1
v_gene: TRBV7-2
j_gene: TRBJ2-7
abundance: medium-sized
CDR3aa: CASSLRTGTGAYEQYF
CDR3nt: TGTGCCAGCAGCTTAAGGACCGGGACAGGGGCCTACGAGCAGTACTTC

d_gene: -
v_gene: TRBV5-1
j_gene: TRBJ2-7
abundance: many
CDR3aa: CASSLQGGGYEQYF
CDR3nt: TGCGCCAGCAGCTTACAGGGAGGTGGCTACGAGCAGTACTTC

d_gene: -
v_gene: TRBV5-1
j_gene: TRBJ2-3
abundance: many
CDR3aa: CASSLEGLGDTQYF
CDR3nt: TGCGCCAGCAGCTTGGAAGGGTTGGGGGATACGCAGTATTTT

d_gene: -
v_gene: TRBV19
j_gene: TRBJ1-5
abundance: many
CDR3aa: CASSNLNSNQPQHF
CDR3nt: TGTGCCAGTAGTAACCTTAATAGCAATCAGCCCCAGCATTTT

d_gene: TRBD1
v_gene: TRBV30
j_gene: TRBJ2-1
abundance: many
CDR3aa: CAWSSGQRARNEQFF
CDR3nt: TGTGCCTGGAGTTCGGGACAGAGGGCTAGAAATGAGCAGTTCTTC

d_gene: TRBD1
v_gene: TRBV11-1
j_gene: TRBJ2-1
abundance: medium-sized
CDR3aa: CASSSARTGRTYNEQFF
CDR3nt: TGTGCCAGCAGCTCCGCGCGGACAGGGAGGACCTACAATGAGCAGTTCTTC

d_gene: TRBD2
v_gene: TRBV7-3
j_gene: TRBJ2-3
abundance: -
CDR3aa: CASSLTQIAGGPTDTQYF
CDR3nt: TGTGCCAGCAGCTTAACCCAAATAGCGGGAGGGCCAACAGATACGCAGTATTTT

d_gene: TRBD1
v_gene: TRBV20-1
j_gene: TRBJ1-1
abundance: -
CDR3aa: CSATRTGAVGGITEAFF
CDR3nt: TGCAGTGCCACCCGGACAGGGGCGGTAGGTGGAATTACTGAAGCTTTCTTT

d_gene: -
v_gene: TRBV7-6
j_gene: TRBJ1-1
abundance: many
CDR3aa: CASSLSGGWEAFF
CDR3nt: TGTGCCAGCAGCTTATCTGGCGGTTGGGAAGCTTTCTTT

d_gene: -
v_gene: TRBV2
j_gene: TRBJ2-7
abundance: few
CDR3aa: CASRQQGSDEQYF
CDR3nt: TGTGCCAGCCGACAGCAGGGGTCCGACGAGCAATACTTC

d_gene: -
v_gene: TRBV12-3/TRBV12-4
j_gene: TRBJ2-3
abundance: few
CDR3aa: CTSSRDSDYAGVADTQYF
CDR3nt: TGTACCAGCTCCCGGGACAGTGATTATGCGGGAGTGGCAGATACGCAGTATTTT

d_gene: -
v_gene: TRBV7-9
j_gene: TRBJ2-5
abundance: many
CDR3aa: CASSREETQYF
CDR3nt: TGTGCCAGCAGCCGAGAAGAGACCCAGTACTTC

d_gene: TRBD2
v_gene: TRBV5-1
j_gene: TRBJ2-1
abundance: many
CDR3aa: CASEPGLGYNEQFF
CDR3nt: TGCGCCAGTGAGCCGGGACTAGGTTACAATGAGCAGTTCTTC

d_gene: -
v_gene: TRBV28
j_gene: TRBJ2-7
abundance: few
CDR3aa: CASSQLWGRDFYEQYF
CDR3nt: TGTGCCAGCAGTCAGCTATGGGGGAGAGACTTCTACGAGCAGTACTTC

d_gene: -
v_gene: TRBV5-8
j_gene: TRBJ1-1
abundance: many
CDR3aa: CASSSTRRGNTEAFF
CDR3nt: TGTGCCAGCAGCTCAACGCGCAGGGGGAACACTGAAGCTTTCTTT

d_gene: TRBD1
v_gene: TRBV3-1
j_gene: TRBJ2-7
abundance: many
CDR3aa: CASSQNHPRQGSSYEQYF
CDR3nt: TGTGCCAGCAGCCAAAACCACCCCAGACAGGGGAGCTCCTACGAGCAGTACTTC

d_gene: -
v_gene: TRBV2
j_gene: TRBJ2-2
abundance: many
CDR3aa: CASSPRTGGTGELFF
CDR3nt: TGTGCCAGCAGTCCTCGGACAGGAGGGACCGGGGAGCTGTTTTTT

d_gene: TRBD1
v_gene: TRBV2
j_gene: TRBJ2-7
abundance: -
CDR3aa: CASGGQGIYEQYF
CDR3nt: TGTGCCAGCGGGGGACAGGGAATCTACGAGCAGTACTTC

d_gene: -
v_gene: TRBV10-3
j_gene: TRBJ2-5
abundance: many
CDR3aa: CAISVAGGQLQETQYF
CDR3nt: TGTGCCATCAGTGTGGCAGGCGGACAGCTACAAGAGACCCAGTACTTC

d_gene: TRBD1
v_gene: TRBV7-9
j_gene: TRBJ2-3
abundance: many
CDR3aa: CASTHRTGPTDTQYF
CDR3nt: TGTGCCAGCACCCATCGGACAGGGCCCACAGATACGCAGTATTTT

d_gene: TRBD2
v_gene: TRBV19
j_gene: TRBJ2-5
abundance: few
CDR3aa: CASSMASGSETQYF
CDR3nt: TGTGCCAGTAGTATGGCTAGCGGGAGTGAGACCCAGTACTTC

d_gene: -
v_gene: TRBV7-3
j_gene: TRBJ2-7
abundance: many
CDR3aa: CASSLSGMDEQYF
CDR3nt: TGTGCCAGCAGCTTAAGCGGGATGGACGAGCAGTACTTC

d_gene: -
v_gene: TRBV7-3
j_gene: TRBJ2-5
abundance: many
CDR3aa: CASSVWTGETQYF
CDR3nt: TGTGCCAGCAGCGTATGGACGGGAGAGACCCAGTACTTC

d_gene: TRBD2
v_gene: TRBV27
j_gene: TRBJ2-1
abundance: many
CDR3aa: CASSPLAGGYNEQFF
CDR3nt: TGTGCCAGCAGTCCGCTAGCGGGAGGCTACAATGAGCAGTTTTTC

d_gene: -
v_gene: TRBV15
j_gene: TRBJ1-2
abundance: many
CDR3aa: CATSNPMEEPTF
CDR3nt: TGTGCCACCAGCAACCCGATGGAAGAACCCACCTTC

d_gene: -
v_gene: TRBV12-3/TRBV12-4
j_gene: TRBJ2-3
abundance: many
CDR3aa: CASISTASTDTQYF
CDR3nt: TGTGCCAGCATCTCGACAGCGAGCACAGATACGCAGTATTTT

d_gene: -
v_gene: TRBV7-6
j_gene: TRBJ2-3
abundance: -
CDR3aa: CASSLAAGRGTDTQYF
CDR3nt: TGTGCCAGCAGCTTAGCGGCGGGCCGCGGCACAGATACGCAGTATTTT

d_gene: -
v_gene: TRBV19
j_gene: TRBJ2-2
abundance: many
CDR3aa: CASSIGYTGELFF
CDR3nt: TGTGCCAGTAGTATCGGTTACACCGGGGAGCTGTTTTTT

d_gene: -
v_gene: TRBV14
j_gene: TRBJ2-6
abundance: many
CDR3aa: CASSQYPSGANVLTF
CDR3nt: TGTGCCAGCAGCCAATACCCCTCTGGGGCCAACGTCCTGACTTTC

d_gene: -
v_gene: TRBV20-1
j_gene: TRBJ2-4
abundance: many
CDR3aa: CSARDSGHFKNIQYF
CDR3nt: TGCAGTGCTAGAGATTCGGGACACTTCAAAAACATTCAGTACTTC

d_gene: TRBD2
v_gene: TRBV7-2
j_gene: TRBJ2-7
abundance: medium-sized
CDR3aa: CASSPLTSGRAIYEQYF
CDR3nt: TGTGCCAGCAGCCCCCTGACTAGCGGGAGGGCCATCTACGAGCAGTACTTC

d_gene: TRBD2
v_gene: TRBV9
j_gene: TRBJ2-1
abundance: many
CDR3aa: CASSVVGSGNSEQFF
CDR3nt: TGTGCCAGCAGCGTAGTAGGTAGCGGGAATAGTGAGCAGTTCTTC

d_gene: -
v_gene: TRBV28
j_gene: TRBJ1-1
abundance: -
CDR3aa: CAISSYRPQAFF
CDR3nt: TGTGCCATCAGTTCCTACAGGCCTCAAGCTTTCTTT

d_gene: -
v_gene: TRBV20-1
j_gene: TRBJ2-4
abundance: many
CDR3aa: CSADGGVVLAKNIQYF
CDR3nt: TGCAGTGCTGACGGCGGCGTGGTCCTAGCCAAAAACATTCAGTACTTC

d_gene: -
v_gene: TRBV20-1
j_gene: TRBJ2-2
abundance: many
CDR3aa: CSAPLLGRPGELFF
CDR3nt: TGCAGTGCTCCCCTTTTGGGTCGGCCCGGGGAGCTGTTTTTT

d_gene: TRBD1
v_gene: TRBV19
j_gene: TRBJ1-1
abundance: many
CDR3aa: CASSRQGWRTEAFF
CDR3nt: TGTGCCAGTAGCCGACAGGGGTGGCGGACTGAAGCTTTCTTT

d_gene: TRBD2
v_gene: TRBV6-2/TRBV6-3
j_gene: TRBJ2-2
abundance: -
CDR3aa: CAGSRGRIAGAYSGELFF
CDR3nt: TGTGCCGGCAGCAGAGGAAGAATAGCGGGAGCCTACTCCGGCGAGCTGTTTTTT

d_gene: TRBD2
v_gene: TRBV28
j_gene: TRBJ2-3
abundance: many
CDR3aa: CASSPLQLAGVKYF
CDR3nt: TGTGCCAGCAGCCCGCTTCAACTAGCGGGAGTGAAGTATTTT

d_gene: TRBD2
v_gene: TRBV20-1
j_gene: TRBJ2-2
abundance: medium-sized
CDR3aa: CSAERGAGEAGELFF
CDR3nt: TGCAGTGCCGAGAGGGGAGCGGGAGAGGCCGGGGAGCTGTTTTTT

d_gene: -
v_gene: TRBV15
j_gene: TRBJ1-1
abundance: many
CDR3aa: CATSKDNYLNTEAFF
CDR3nt: TGTGCCACCAGCAAAGATAACTACTTGAACACTGAAGCTTTCTTT

d_gene: TRBD1
v_gene: TRBV25-1
j_gene: TRBJ2-5
abundance: many
CDR3aa: CASSQGAEETQYF
CDR3nt: TGTGCCAGCAGCCAGGGGGCGGAAGAGACCCAGTACTTC

d_gene: -
v_gene: TRBV4-2
j_gene: TRBJ2-2
abundance: many
CDR3aa: CASSQEVSRRGGGELFF
CDR3nt: TGTGCCAGCAGCCAAGAAGTCTCTAGGAGGGGGGGCGGGGAGCTGTTTTTT

d_gene: -
v_gene: TRBV7-9
j_gene: TRBJ2-3
abundance: many
CDR3aa: CASSSDYSVGSTDTQYF
CDR3nt: TGTGCCAGCAGCTCCGACTATAGTGTCGGGAGCACAGATACGCAGTATTTT

d_gene: TRBD2
v_gene: TRBV29-1
j_gene: TRBJ2-1
abundance: many
CDR3aa: CSVWGTSGTRSSYNEQFF
CDR3nt: TGCAGCGTGTGGGGGACTAGCGGGACCAGGAGCTCCTACAATGAGCAGTTCTTC

d_gene: -
v_gene: TRBV19
j_gene: TRBJ1-2
abundance: many
CDR3aa: CASSIVAAGNYGYTF
CDR3nt: TGTGCCAGTAGTATCGTGGCAGCTGGTAACTATGGCTACACCTTC